This TCR beta chain came from a study of T cell repertoires in cytomegalovirus infection. V was clipped by 8 bases and J by 5 bases, with 18 bases between them. The CDR3 is made up of 14 amino acids. CDR1 is SGHVS and CDR2 is FQNEAQ in the germline V gene. Using its own MiXCR run on the reads, TCRdb lists one record per CDR3 protein. The sample yields some 500,000 distinct CDR3 sequences, around 30% seen once. Comments on this clonotype: Its antigen is currently unknown.

The source was cultured PBMCs, collected from culture after CMV antigen stimulation. The source of this sequence is a human donor in good health (CMV status not recorded). Some clones in this sample may be carry-over from other donors' samples. The genes are TRBV7-8 and TRBJ2-5; tentative D call: TRBD2 (5 bases). In nucleotides, the CDR3 is TGTGCCAGCTTCCTCACTAGTAGGGCTGAGACCCAGTACTTC. As protein: CASFLTSRAETQYF. Complete variable domain (other parts from reference TRBV7-8 and TRBJ2-5): GAGVSQSPRYKVAKRGQDVALRCDPISGHVSLFWYQQALGQGPEFLTYFQNEAQLDKSGLPSDRFFAERPEGSVSTLKIQRTQQEDSAVYLCASFLTSRAETQYFGPGTRLLVL.